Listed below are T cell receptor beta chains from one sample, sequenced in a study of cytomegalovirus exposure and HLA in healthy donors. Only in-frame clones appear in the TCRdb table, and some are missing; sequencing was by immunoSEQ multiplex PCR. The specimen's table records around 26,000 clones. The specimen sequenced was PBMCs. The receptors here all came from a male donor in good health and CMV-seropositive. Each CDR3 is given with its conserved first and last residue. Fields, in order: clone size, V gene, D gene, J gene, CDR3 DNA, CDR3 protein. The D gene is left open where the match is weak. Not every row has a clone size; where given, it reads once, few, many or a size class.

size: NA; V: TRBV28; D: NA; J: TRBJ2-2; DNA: TGTGCCAGCAGATCAAGCGGACCAAACACCGGGGAGCTGTTTTTT; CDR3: CASRSSGPNTGELFF
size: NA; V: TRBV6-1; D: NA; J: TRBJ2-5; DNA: TGTGCCAGCAGACTCGGGACTCAAGAGACCCAGTACTTC; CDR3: CASRLGTQETQYF
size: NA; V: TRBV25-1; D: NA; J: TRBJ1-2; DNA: TGTGCCAGCGGGGGGGAGACTGGCTACACCTTC; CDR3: CASGGETGYTF
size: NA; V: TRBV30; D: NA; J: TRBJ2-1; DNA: TGTGCCTGGAGCCCAATCAACTACAATGAGCAGTTCTTC; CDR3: CAWSPINYNEQFF
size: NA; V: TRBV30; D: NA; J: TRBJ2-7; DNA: TGTGCCTGGAGCTGGGAGGCGGAGCAGTACTTC; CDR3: CAWSWEAEQYF
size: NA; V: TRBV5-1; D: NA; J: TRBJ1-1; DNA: TGCGCCAGCAGCTTGGAACAGTTAAATGCTGAAGCTTTCTTT; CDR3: CASSLEQLNAEAFF
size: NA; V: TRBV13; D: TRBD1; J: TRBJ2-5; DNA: TGTGCCAGCAGCTTAGGCCCAATCCAATACGGGACAGGGGCTAAGACCCAGTACTTC; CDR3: CASSLGPIQYGTGAKTQYF
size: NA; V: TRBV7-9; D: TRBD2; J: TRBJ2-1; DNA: TGTGCCAGCATCCTACTAGCGGGGAGCTACAATGAGCAGTTCTTC; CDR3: CASILLAGSYNEQFF
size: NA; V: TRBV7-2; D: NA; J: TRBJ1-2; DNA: TGTGCCAGCAGCTTCGGGACTCAGGTTAACTATGGCTACACCTTC; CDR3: CASSFGTQVNYGYTF
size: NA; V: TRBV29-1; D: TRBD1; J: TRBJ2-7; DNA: TGCAGCGTTGAGGGACAGGAGGCCTACGAGCAGTACTTC; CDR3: CSVEGQEAYEQYF
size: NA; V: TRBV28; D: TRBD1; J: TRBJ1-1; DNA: TGTGCCAGCACCGGGACAGGGGGCGCCGGGGGCACTGAAGCTTTCTTT; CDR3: CASTGTGGAGGTEAFF
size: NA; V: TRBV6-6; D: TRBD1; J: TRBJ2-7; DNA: TGTGCCAGCAGTTACAGACAGGGGGACTCCTACGAGCAGTACTTC; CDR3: CASSYRQGDSYEQYF
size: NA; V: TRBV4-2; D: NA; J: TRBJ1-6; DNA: TGTGCCAGCAGCCAGAGGGTGGGGGGAAATTCACCCCTCCACTTT; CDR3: CASSQRVGGNSPLHF
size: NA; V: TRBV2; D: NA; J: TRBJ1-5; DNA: TGTGCCAGTAACGTACAGGGAGATGACCAGCCCCAGCATTTT; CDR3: CASNVQGDDQPQHF
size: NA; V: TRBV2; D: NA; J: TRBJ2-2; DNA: TGTGCCAGTAACCGGGACACGAACACCGGGGAGCTGTTTTTT; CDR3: CASNRDTNTGELFF
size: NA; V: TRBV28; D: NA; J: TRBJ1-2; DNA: TGTGCCAGCAGTAACTTGGACTATGGCTACACCTTC; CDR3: CASSNLDYGYTF
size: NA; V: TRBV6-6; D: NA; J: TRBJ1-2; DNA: TGTGCCAGCAGTCGAGCTAACTATGGCTACACCTTC; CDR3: CASSRANYGYTF
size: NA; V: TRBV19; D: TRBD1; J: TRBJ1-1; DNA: TGTGCCAGTAGTATGTATCAGGGACAGGGCACTGAAGCTTTCTTT; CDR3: CASSMYQGQGTEAFF
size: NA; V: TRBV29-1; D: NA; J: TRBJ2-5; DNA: TGCAGCGGACGCCAGGTCCAAGAGACCCAGTACTTC; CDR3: CSGRQVQETQYF
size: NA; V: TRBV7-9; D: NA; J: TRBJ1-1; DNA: TGTGCCAGCAGCCCGGGGTTGTTGAACACTGAAGCTTTCTTT; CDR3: CASSPGLLNTEAFF
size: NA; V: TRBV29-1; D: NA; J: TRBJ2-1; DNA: TGCAGCGTTGGGCAGGGTAACTATGAGCAGTTCTTC; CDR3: CSVGQGNYEQFF
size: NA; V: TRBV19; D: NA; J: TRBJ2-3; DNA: TGTGCCAGTAGTATCGAAGCGGACCTCACAGATACGCAGTATTTT; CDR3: CASSIEADLTDTQYF
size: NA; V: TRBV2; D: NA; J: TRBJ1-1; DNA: TGTGCCAGCAGTGATCAGGCAGGGTGGAACACTGAAGCTTTCTTT; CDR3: CASSDQAGWNTEAFF
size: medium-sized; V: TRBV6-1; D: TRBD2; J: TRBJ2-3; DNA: TGTGCCAGCAGTGGGACTAGCGGGGGCACAGATACGCAGTATTTT; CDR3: CASSGTSGGTDTQYF
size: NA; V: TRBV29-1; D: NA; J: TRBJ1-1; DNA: TGCAGCGTTAGACTGAGATTCGGGGCTGAAGCTTTCTTT; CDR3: CSVRLRFGAEAFF
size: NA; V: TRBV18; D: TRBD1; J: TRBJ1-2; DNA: TGTGCCAGCTCACCACCGGGACAGGGGCCCGCTGTCTATGGCTACACCTTC; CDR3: CASSPPGQGPAVYGYTF
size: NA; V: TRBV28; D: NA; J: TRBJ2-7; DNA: TGTGCCAGCAGTTTCAGCGAGCAGTACTTC; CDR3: CASSFSEQYF
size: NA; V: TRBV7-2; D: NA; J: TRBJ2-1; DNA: TGTGCCAGCAGCTTACTAGCCTCGGGCAATGAGCAGTTCTTC; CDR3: CASSLLASGNEQFF
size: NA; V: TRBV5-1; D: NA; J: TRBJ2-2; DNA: TGCGCCAGCACCCCGGGACAGAACACCGGGGAGCTGTTTTTT; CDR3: CASTPGQNTGELFF
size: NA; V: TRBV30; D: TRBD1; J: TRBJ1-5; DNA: TGTGCCTGGACTACGACAGGGGAGGGCAATCAGCCCCAGCATTTT; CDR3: CAWTTTGEGNQPQHF
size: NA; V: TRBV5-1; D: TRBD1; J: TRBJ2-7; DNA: TGCGCCACTTCACCGGGACAGGGTAACTACGAGCAGTACTTC; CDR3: CATSPGQGNYEQYF
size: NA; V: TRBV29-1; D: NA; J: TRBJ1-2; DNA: TGCAGCGTCGGCAAACCAGGGTTCAACTATGGCTACACCTTC; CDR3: CSVGKPGFNYGYTF
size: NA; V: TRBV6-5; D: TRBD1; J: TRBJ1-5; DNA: TGTGCCAGCAGTATAGGACAGGGCGGTCAGCCCCAGCATTTT; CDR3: CASSIGQGGQPQHF
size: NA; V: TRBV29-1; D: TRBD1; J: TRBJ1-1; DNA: TGCAGCGTTGGGGACAGGGTGATTGAAGCTTTCTTT; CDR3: CSVGDRVIEAFF
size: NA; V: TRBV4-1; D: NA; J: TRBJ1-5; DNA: TGCGCCAGCAGCCAAGATCTCGGAGGCAGCAATCAGCCCCAGCATTTT; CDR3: CASSQDLGGSNQPQHF
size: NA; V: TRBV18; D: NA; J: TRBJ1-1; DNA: TGTGCCACCTCTTCAGGGAGGGAGAACACTGAAGCTTTCTTT; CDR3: CATSSGRENTEAFF
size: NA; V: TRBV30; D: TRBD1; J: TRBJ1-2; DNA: TGTGCCTGGAGTGTACTTGGGACAGGGGGCGCTGGCTACACCTTC; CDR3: CAWSVLGTGGAGYTF
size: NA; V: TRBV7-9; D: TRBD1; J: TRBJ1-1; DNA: TGTGCCAGCAGCTTAGGAATGACAGGGATGTTTGAAGCTTTCTTT; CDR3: CASSLGMTGMFEAFF
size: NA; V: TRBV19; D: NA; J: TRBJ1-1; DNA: TGTGCCAGTAGTATCAGGGTGGCGGACACTGAAGCTTTCTTT; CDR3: CASSIRVADTEAFF
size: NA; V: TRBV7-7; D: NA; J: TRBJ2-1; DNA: TGTGCCAGCAGCTTTGGGACACAGGTCCTCTCCGACAATGAGCAGTTCTTC; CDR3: CASSFGTQVLSDNEQFF